This is a list of T cell receptor beta chains from one sample in a study of identical twins. MiXCR was run by TCRdb on the 5' RACE reads, yielding one entry per CDR3 protein. This table holds 400,000 to 500,000 distinct CDR3 sequences, about 18% found once. The material sequenced was naive T cells sorted from blood. These receptors were obtained from a man between 45 and 60 years old in good health. Both conserved end residues are part of each CDR3. The D gene is left open where the match is weak. Not every row has a clone size; where given, it reads once, few, many or a size class.

D gene: TRBD2; J gene: TRBJ2-7; V gene: TRBV15; clone size: -; CDR3 protein: CATSRASGAYYEQYF; CDR3 DNA: TGTGCCACCAGCAGAGCTAGCGGGGCCTACTACGAGCAGTACTTC
D gene: -; J gene: TRBJ2-5; V gene: TRBV5-1; clone size: many; CDR3 protein: CASSNLGLTSGTQYF; CDR3 DNA: TGCGCCAGCAGCAATTTGGGGCTAACGTCTGGGACCCAGTACTTC
D gene: -; J gene: TRBJ1-6; V gene: TRBV12-3/TRBV12-4; clone size: many; CDR3 protein: CASSLSRTVSNSPLHF; CDR3 DNA: TGTGCCAGCAGTCTCTCGAGGACTGTGAGTAATTCACCCCTCCACTTT
D gene: -; J gene: TRBJ2-7; V gene: TRBV29-1; clone size: many; CDR3 protein: CSVEGLSFREQYF; CDR3 DNA: TGCAGCGTTGAAGGACTATCTTTTCGGGAGCAGTACTTC
D gene: TRBD1; J gene: TRBJ2-7; V gene: TRBV5-1; clone size: many; CDR3 protein: CASSPRGDSSYEQYF; CDR3 DNA: TGCGCCAGCAGTCCCCGTGGGGACAGTTCCTACGAGCAGTACTTC
D gene: -; J gene: TRBJ2-5; V gene: TRBV3-1; clone size: few; CDR3 protein: CASSPFLAEMEETQYF; CDR3 DNA: TGTGCCAGCAGCCCCTTCCTGGCGGAGATGGAAGAGACCCAGTACTTC
D gene: -; J gene: TRBJ2-1; V gene: TRBV11-2; clone size: -; CDR3 protein: CASSPLRSYNEQFF; CDR3 DNA: TGTGCCAGCAGCCCCCTAAGAAGCTACAATGAGCAGTTCTTC
D gene: TRBD2; J gene: TRBJ2-1; V gene: TRBV29-1; clone size: few; CDR3 protein: CSVDRPLGREGGYNEQFF; CDR3 DNA: TGCAGCGTTGACCGTCCCCTCGGGCGGGAGGGCGGATACAATGAGCAGTTCTTC
D gene: -; J gene: TRBJ2-1; V gene: TRBV5-4; clone size: -; CDR3 protein: CASSALTGLGQFF; CDR3 DNA: TGTGCCAGCAGCGCATTAACAGGGTTAGGGCAGTTCTTC
D gene: -; J gene: TRBJ1-2; V gene: TRBV5-1; clone size: many; CDR3 protein: CASSGSRGGYTF; CDR3 DNA: TGCGCCAGCAGCGGTTCACGAGGCGGCTACACCTTC
D gene: TRBD2; J gene: TRBJ2-2; V gene: TRBV20-1; clone size: many; CDR3 protein: CSAPEVQRGGIGELFF; CDR3 DNA: TGCAGTGCCCCAGAGGTCCAGCGGGGGGGTATCGGGGAGCTGTTTTTT
D gene: TRBD1; J gene: TRBJ1-1; V gene: TRBV11-2; clone size: few; CDR3 protein: CASRETGTGLGWGETEAFF; CDR3 DNA: TGTGCCAGCAGGGAAACCGGGACAGGGCTTGGTTGGGGGGAAACTGAAGCTTTCTTT
D gene: TRBD1; J gene: TRBJ1-6; V gene: TRBV7-9; clone size: -; CDR3 protein: CASSPWDSPNSPLHF; CDR3 DNA: TGTGCCAGCAGCCCATGGGACAGTCCTAATTCACCCCTCCACTTT
D gene: -; J gene: TRBJ2-5; V gene: TRBV15; clone size: few; CDR3 protein: CATSREAAQETQYF; CDR3 DNA: TGTGCCACCAGCAGAGAGGCAGCCCAAGAGACCCAGTACTTC
D gene: TRBD1; J gene: TRBJ2-3; V gene: TRBV20-1; clone size: few; CDR3 protein: CSARTGTGGSDTQYF; CDR3 DNA: TGCAGTGCTAGGACCGGGACAGGGGGCTCGGATACGCAGTATTTT
D gene: -; J gene: TRBJ2-5; V gene: TRBV24-1; clone size: -; CDR3 protein: CATSGISSQETQYF; CDR3 DNA: TGTGCCACCAGTGGAATTAGCAGCCAAGAGACCCAGTACTTC
D gene: -; J gene: TRBJ2-5; V gene: TRBV28; clone size: few; CDR3 protein: CASSPTRETQYF; CDR3 DNA: TGTGCCAGCAGCCCGACTCGGGAGACCCAGTACTTC
D gene: -; J gene: TRBJ2-2; V gene: TRBV20-1; clone size: -; CDR3 protein: CSAREWGGHTGELFF; CDR3 DNA: TGCAGTGCTAGAGAGTGGGGGGGGCACACCGGGGAGCTGTTTTTT
D gene: -; J gene: TRBJ2-5; V gene: TRBV28; clone size: -; CDR3 protein: CASFRETQYF; CDR3 DNA: TGTGCCAGCTTTCGCGAGACCCAGTACTTC
D gene: TRBD1; J gene: TRBJ2-3; V gene: TRBV12-3/TRBV12-4; clone size: many; CDR3 protein: CASRQGAQGTQYF; CDR3 DNA: TGTGCCAGCAGGCAGGGGGCGCAAGGTACGCAGTATTTT
D gene: -; J gene: TRBJ1-2; V gene: TRBV20-1; clone size: few; CDR3 protein: CSPYSSRQNHLSNYGYTF; CDR3 DNA: TGCAGTCCCTACTCCTCTCGACAGAATCATCTTTCTAACTATGGCTACACCTTC
D gene: TRBD1; J gene: TRBJ1-5; V gene: TRBV5-1; clone size: many; CDR3 protein: CASSYRGLSNQPQHF; CDR3 DNA: TGCGCCAGCAGCTACAGGGGGCTGAGCAATCAGCCCCAGCATTTT
D gene: TRBD1; J gene: TRBJ2-7; V gene: TRBV20-1; clone size: many; CDR3 protein: CSAIGDRGYEQYF; CDR3 DNA: TGCAGTGCTATAGGGGACAGGGGTTACGAGCAGTACTTC
D gene: TRBD1; J gene: TRBJ2-2; V gene: TRBV5-1; clone size: -; CDR3 protein: CASSRDRASGELFF; CDR3 DNA: TGCGCCAGCAGCCGGGACAGGGCCTCCGGGGAGCTGTTTTTT
D gene: TRBD1; J gene: TRBJ2-7; V gene: TRBV7-2; clone size: few; CDR3 protein: CASSPHTRDRGDEQYF; CDR3 DNA: TGTGCCAGCAGCCCACACACGCGGGACAGGGGTGACGAGCAGTACTTC
D gene: -; J gene: TRBJ2-7; V gene: TRBV12-3/TRBV12-4; clone size: many; CDR3 protein: CASSLRSLGGNEQYF; CDR3 DNA: TGTGCCAGCAGTTTAAGGTCCCTGGGCGGGAACGAGCAGTACTTC
D gene: -; J gene: TRBJ1-6; V gene: TRBV7-9; clone size: few; CDR3 protein: CASSPSWGYNSPLHF; CDR3 DNA: TGTGCCAGCAGTCCTTCCTGGGGTTATAATTCACCCCTCCACTTT
D gene: -; J gene: TRBJ2-7; V gene: TRBV6-6; clone size: many; CDR3 protein: CASMGRANEQYF; CDR3 DNA: TGTGCCAGCATGGGGCGGGCAAACGAGCAGTACTTC
D gene: -; J gene: TRBJ2-7; V gene: TRBV7-2; clone size: many; CDR3 protein: CASSTLDYHLAYEQYF; CDR3 DNA: TGTGCCAGCAGCACCCTGGACTACCACTTAGCCTACGAGCAGTACTTC